The 20 T cell receptor beta chains reported below all come from one sample, sequenced in a study of massively parallel sequencing of T cell beta chains (dated by TCRdb to about 2009). Library creation used 5' RACE. Sequencing took place on an Illumina Genome Analyzer II. The public reads were reanalyzed by TCRdb: fastp trimming at Q25, MiXCR alignment, in-frame beta chains only. CDR3 protein sequences are deduplicated, and each keeps its most common genes and DNA. This sample gives about 4,200 distinct CDR3 sequences in total; about 37% of them show up just once. The top ten hold under 3% of the sample. The sequenced material came from commercial RNA from peripheral blood pooled from many donors. The source of these receptors is a pool of human donors in good health; the sample was commercial RNA pooled from many donors.

This clonotype was counted between two and nine times. A read error may produce the germline difference seen at one junction end. This chain joins TRBV29-1 and TRBJ1-1, with 7 bases identical to TRBD1. This CDR3 contains 13 residues. Germline V lookup: CDR1 SQVTM, CDR2 ANQGSEA. CDR3 protein: CSAEQGSGTEAFF. For the CDR3, the DNA is TGCAGCGCTGAACAGGGGTCGGGCACTGAAGCTTTCTTT.

The rearrangement joins TRBV11-3 to TRBJ2-3; D unclear. This CDR3 has 13 amino acids. V dropped 1 base and J dropped 6 bases, with 8 bases sitting between them. CDR1 is SGHNT and CDR2 is YENEEA in the germline V gene. The CDR3 DNA is TGTGCCAGCAGCTTAGGGTCTGGGGATACGCAGTATTTT. Translating it yields CASSLGSGDTQYF.

This clonotype was observed a few times. This chain connects TRBV4-2 to TRBJ1-1; TRBD1 agrees at 7 bases. V was pared by 3 bases and J by 8 bases, with 0 bases of the junction left unmatched. CDR1 is LGHNA, CDR2 YNFKEQ, per germline. This CDR3 region has 11 residues. The chain's CDR3 is CASSQTGEAFF. The CDR3 region has the DNA TGTGCCAGCAGCCAGACAGGGGAAGCTTTCTTT.

This clonotype was seen more than once but under ten times. This chain uses TRBV12-5 with TRBJ1-2; the D is unclear. The V gene's germline CDR1 is LGHNT and CDR2 FRNRAP. V was cut by 0 bases and J by 8 bases, with 10 bases left in between. CDR3 size: 13 residues. The DNA for the CDR3 is TGTGCTAGTGGTTTGGTCGCGGCGGGAGGCTACACCTTC. Translating gives CASGLVAAGGYTF.

The rearrangement joins TRBV12-1 to TRBJ1-4. TRBV12-1 is tagged as a pseudogene. The CDR3 is made up of 15 amino acids. The CDR3 DNA is TGTGCCAGCAGCTTTGACGGGTTGAAGAATGAAAAACTGTTTTTT. Its protein is CASSFDGLKNEKLFF.

V and J are TRBV13 and TRBJ1-5; TRBD1 matches 7 bases. This CDR3 has 13 residues. Per the germline V gene, CDR1 is PRHDT and CDR2 is FYEKMQ (reference sequence). The J segment lost 9 bases and the V segment lost 5 bases, leaving 7 bases of the junction unmatched. The CDR3 protein is CASSQQGTTPQHF. For the CDR3, the DNA is TGTGCCAGCAGCCAACAGGGGACCACGCCCCAGCATTTT.

This chain uses TRBV6-4 with TRBJ2-7; D not certain. V was shortened by 6 bases and J by 2 bases, with 14 bases between the two germline ends. The CDR3 has 14 amino acids. Germline-derived CDR1 and CDR2 are MRHNA and SNTAGT. CDR3 bases: TGTGCCAGCAGATCGACCTCTTTGGCCTACGAGCAGTACTTC. Protein: CASRSTSLAYEQYF.

This clonotype has only a few counts. The chain has TRBV10-3 and TRBJ1-6, with D possibly TRBD1 on 6 matching bases. In germline, CDR1 is ENHRY, CDR2 SYGVKD. V was shortened by 6 bases and J by 6 bases, with 12 bases between the two germline ends. The CDR3 has 14 residues. CDR3 amino acids: CAIREDSVNSPLHF. CDR3 DNA: TGTGCCATCAGAGAGGACAGCGTTAATTCACCCCTCCACTTT.

The chain is built from TRBV7-1 and TRBJ2-5, with 10 bases matching TRBD2. TRBV7-1 is labeled an ORF, and its function is uncertain. The CDR3 runs to 14 residues. J was trimmed by 3 bases and V by 3 bases; bases with no gene match: 1. Here the CDR3 reads CASSSGLAEETQYF. CDR3 DNA sequence: TGTGCCAGCAGCTCCGGACTAGCGGAAGAGACCCAGTACTTC.

The rearrangement joins TRBV6-2 or TRBV6-3 to TRBJ2-1; D might be TRBD1 or TRBD2, each matching 5 bases. Trimming shortened V by 5 bases and J by 7 bases, and 9 bases separated the two germline ends. Germline assignment: CDR1 MNHEY and CDR2 SVGEGT. This CDR3 spans 12 amino acids. Written as DNA, the CDR3 is TGTGCCAGCAGTAGGGACCGAAATGAGCAGTTCTTC. Amino acids: CASSRDRNEQFF.

This sequence joins TRBV4-2 and TRBJ2-5; 10 nucleotides match TRBD1. The CDR3 is 14 residues long. Germline V gene data show CDR1 as LGHNA and CDR2 as YNFKEQ. V was pared by 4 bases and J by 5 bases, with 4 bases of the junction left unmatched. CDR3 DNA: TGTGCCAGCAGCCGGGACAGGGGAGGGGAGACCCAGTACTTC. Its protein product is CASSRDRGGETQYF.

V and J are TRBV7-2 and TRBJ1-1; the match to TRBD1 covers 9 bases. V trimming: 5 bases; J trimming: 2 bases; junction bases outside the gene matches: 6. Germline loops: CDR1 SGHTA, CDR2 FQGNSA. CDR3 length: 15 residues. The CDR3 sequence: CASSKRTGANTEAFF. In DNA form, the CDR3 reads TGTGCCAGCAGCAAGCGGACAGGGGCAAACACTGAAGCTTTCTTT.

In its sample, this clonotype was seen once. A much more abundant neighbour one base away suggests this may be a read error. No conserved phenylalanine or tryptophan is present at the end of the CDR3, so a read error is the likely explanation. The CDR3 spells CSARDHLNEQFS. CDR3 nucleotide sequence: TGCAGTGCTAGAGATCATCTCAATGAGCAGTTCTCC. The chain employs TRBV20-1 and TRBJ2-1; D uncertain. The V end was cut by 0 bases, the J end by 6 bases, with 6 bases between. The CDR3 loop spans 12 amino acids. From germline, CDR1 is DFQATT and CDR2 SNEGSKA (reference sequence).

Here the CDR3 reads CASSYSGVDTQYF. The CDR3 DNA sequence: TGTGCCAGCAGTTACTCTGGGGTAGATACGCAGTATTTT. The chain is built from TRBV6-2 or TRBV6-3 and TRBJ2-3, with D unresolved. V was clipped by 0 bases and J by 5 bases, with 6 bases between them. There are 13 residues in the CDR3. From germline, CDR1 is MNHEY and CDR2 SVGEGT.

The CDR3 here is CASRVLANEQYF. CDR3 DNA sequence: TGTGCCAGCAGGGTTTTAGCGAACGAGCAGTACTTC. The chain recombines TRBV6-2 or TRBV6-3 with TRBJ2-7, with D possibly being TRBD2 (5 bases). CDR3 length: 12 residues. V lost 6 bases, J lost 5 bases, and 11 bases lay in between. From germline, CDR1 is MNHEY and CDR2 SVGEGT.

The V gene is TRBV20-1, the J gene TRBJ2-1; unclear D gene. This CDR3 contains 11 residues. V lost 7 bases to trimming and J lost 8 bases, with 12 bases between them. CDR1 and CDR2 (germline): DFQATT, SNEGSKA (reference sequence). The CDR3 DNA reads TGCAGTGGGCACCTTCTCGATGAGCAGTTCTTC. It yields the protein CSGHLLDEQFF.

This clonotype turned up a few times. The gene calls are TRBV5-1 and TRBJ2-1, with D unclear. The CDR3 loop spans 13 amino acids. Deletions cut 4 bases from V and 8 bases from J, with 13 bases between. Germline V lookup: CDR1 SGHRS, CDR2 YFSETQ. Here the CDR3 DNA reads TGCGCCAGCAGCCCGGCGCCGGGTGATGAGCAGTTCTTC. Its protein is CASSPAPGDEQFF.

In this sample, this clonotype turned up a few times. The rearrangement uses TRBV30 and TRBJ1-1, with D perhaps matching TRBD1 (5 bases). This CDR3 contains 12 residues. Germline V gene sequence: CDR1 GTSNPN, CDR2 SVGIG (reference sequence). V was trimmed by 5 bases and J by 1 base, leaving 8 bases between them. DNA of the CDR3: TGTGCCTGGGGGCAGGGGAACACTGAAGCTTTCTTT. Its protein is CAWGQGNTEAFF.

There are a few counts of this clonotype. This sequence joins TRBV4-1 and TRBJ2-7; D gene uncertain. Germline V gives CDR1 MGHRA, CDR2 YSYEKL. V lost 0 bases and J 2 bases, leaving 11 bases between the germline ends. The CDR3 is 15 residues long. This chain's CDR3 is CASSQEEGDPYEQYF. CDR3 DNA sequence: TGCGCCAGCAGCCAAGAGGAAGGAGATCCCTACGAGCAGTACTTC.

This clonotype was observed a few times. J is TRBJ2-1 and V is TRBV4-2; 8 bases agree with TRBD1. The CDR3 consists of 14 residues. With V trimmed by 4 bases and J by 7 bases, 6 bases remained unmatched. Germline CDR1 is LGHNA and CDR2 is YNFKEQ. The CDR3 sequence: CASSRDRGANEQFF. CDR3 sequence (DNA): TGTGCCAGCAGCCGCGACAGGGGAGCGAATGAGCAGTTCTTC.